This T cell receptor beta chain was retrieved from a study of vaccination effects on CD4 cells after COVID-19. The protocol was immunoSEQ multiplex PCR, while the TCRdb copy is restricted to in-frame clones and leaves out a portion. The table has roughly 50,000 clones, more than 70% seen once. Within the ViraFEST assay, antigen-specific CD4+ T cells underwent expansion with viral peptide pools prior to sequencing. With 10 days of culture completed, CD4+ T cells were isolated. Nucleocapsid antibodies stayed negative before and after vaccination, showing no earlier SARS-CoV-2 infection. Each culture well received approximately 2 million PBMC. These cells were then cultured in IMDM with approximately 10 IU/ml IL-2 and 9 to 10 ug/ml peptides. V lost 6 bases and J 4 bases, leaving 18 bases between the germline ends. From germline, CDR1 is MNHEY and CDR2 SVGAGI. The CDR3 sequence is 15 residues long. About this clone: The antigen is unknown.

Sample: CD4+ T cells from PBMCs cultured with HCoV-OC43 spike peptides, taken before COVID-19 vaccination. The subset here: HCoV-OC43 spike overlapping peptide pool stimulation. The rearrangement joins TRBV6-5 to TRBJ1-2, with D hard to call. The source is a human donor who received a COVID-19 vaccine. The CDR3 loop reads CASSRPSITTYGYTF. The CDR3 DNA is TGTGCCAGCAGCAGGCCGTCCATTACTACCTATGGCTACACCTTC.